This note documents a single T cell receptor (beta chain) sequence. Its antigen remains unknown. Using RNA transcripts as the source, TCR beta CDR3 regions were amplified. The primer set for the first-round RT-PCR of the TCR CDR3 was HTBI. TCRdb reprocessed the multiplex PCR reads with MiXCR, giving one entry per CDR3 protein. Altogether roughly 420,000 distinct CDR3 sequences are present, approximately 15% being singletons, with the ten largest covering 5.3%. CDR1 PRHDT and CDR2 FYEKMQ come from the germline V gene (reference sequence). The CDR3 extends over 16 amino acids. The J segment lost 0 bases and the V segment lost 5 bases, leaving 5 bases of the junction unmatched. This sample is drawn from a study of T cells in Graves' hyperthyroidism and ophthalmopathy. The study, taken as a whole, reports: Blood also held most thyroid clonotypes expanded beyond 0.001.

A lack of ophthalmopathy progression within 18 months defined stable Graves' hyperthyroidism. The hyperthyroidism was newly diagnosed and had lasted under 2 months; the patients were aged 18 to 65. The sequencing input was blood. The clonotype comes from a woman aged 18-35 years with Graves' hyperthyroidism. The chain combines TRBV13 with TRBJ2-7; TRBD2 matches 12 bases. This chain's CDR3 is CASSRRLAGVSYEQYF. The CDR3, as DNA: TGTGCCAGCAGCCGTAGACTAGCGGGAGTCTCCTACGAGCAGTACTTC.